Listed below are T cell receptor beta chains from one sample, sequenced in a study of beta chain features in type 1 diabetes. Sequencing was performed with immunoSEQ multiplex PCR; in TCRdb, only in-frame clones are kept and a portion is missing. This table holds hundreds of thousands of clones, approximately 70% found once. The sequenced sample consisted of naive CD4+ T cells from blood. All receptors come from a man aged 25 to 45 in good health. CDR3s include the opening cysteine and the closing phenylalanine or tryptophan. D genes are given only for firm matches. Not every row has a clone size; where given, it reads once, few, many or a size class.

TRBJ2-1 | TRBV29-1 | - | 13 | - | TGCAGCGTTCCTAGTGCCCACGGCAATGAGCAGTTCTTC | CSVPSAHGNEQFF
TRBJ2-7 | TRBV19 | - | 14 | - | TGTGCCAGTAGTAGCGACTACAGGTCCTACGAGCAGTACTTC | CASSSDYRSYEQYF
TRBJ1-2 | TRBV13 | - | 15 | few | TGTGCCAGCAGCCCTCGAAGCAGGGACTGGTTTGGCTACACCTTC | CASSPRSRDWFGYTF
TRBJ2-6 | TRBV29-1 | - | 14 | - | TGCAGCGCCCAGACAGGAACTGGGGCCAACGTCCTGACTTTC | CSAQTGTGANVLTF
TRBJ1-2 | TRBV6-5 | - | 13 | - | TGTGCCAGCAGTTTGGCACAGGGCGACGGCTACACCTTC | CASSLAQGDGYTF
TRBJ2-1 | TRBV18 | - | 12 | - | TGTGCCAGCTCAACCATAGGCAATGAGCAGTTCTTC | CASSTIGNEQFF
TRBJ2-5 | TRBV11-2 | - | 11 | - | TGTGCCAGCAGGCTGGAGCAGACCCAGTACTTC | CASRLEQTQYF
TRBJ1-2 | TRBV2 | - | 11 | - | TGTGCCAGCAGTGGACGGGGTGGCTACACCTTC | CASSGRGGYTF
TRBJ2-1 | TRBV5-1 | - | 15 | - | TGCGCCAGCAGCTTGGGCTCGGGAATGGGCAATGAGCAGTTCTTC | CASSLGSGMGNEQFF
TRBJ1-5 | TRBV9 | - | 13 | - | TGTGCCAGCAGCAGCCAGGGCAATCAGCCCCAGCATTTT | CASSSQGNQPQHF
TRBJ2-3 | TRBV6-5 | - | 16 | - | TGTGCCAGCAGTTACATCCGAACGGCTAGCACAGATACGCAGTATTTT | CASSYIRTASTDTQYF
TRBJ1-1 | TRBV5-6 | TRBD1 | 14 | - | TGTGCCAGCAGCCGAGACAGGGTGAACACTGAAGCTTTCTTT | CASSRDRVNTEAFF
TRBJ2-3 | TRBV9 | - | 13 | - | TGTGCCAGCAGCGTAGCCCCGACAGATACGCAGTATTTT | CASSVAPTDTQYF
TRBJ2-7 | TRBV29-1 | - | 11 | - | TGCAGCGCCGAACGACTCTCCGAGCAGTACTTC | CSAERLSEQYF
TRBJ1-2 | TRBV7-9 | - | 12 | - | TGTGCCAGCAGCCCCTTTCAGGATGGCTACACCTTC | CASSPFQDGYTF
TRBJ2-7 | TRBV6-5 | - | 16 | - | TGTGCCAGCAGTTACTCGGGGCGGCTGAGCTCCTACGAGCAGTACTTC | CASSYSGRLSSYEQYF
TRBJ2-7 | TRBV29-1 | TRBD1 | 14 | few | TGCAGCGTTGATAAGGGACAGGGAGCCTACGAGCAGTACTTC | CSVDKGQGAYEQYF